This TCR beta chain originates from a study of OX40 agonist ivuxolimab in advanced cancers. Study findings and constraints: Both CD4+ and CD8+ T cell populations in blood had undergone clonal expansion by week 6 at 0.1 to 3.0 mg/kg.

The V and J ends lost 5 bases and 3 bases respectively, with 16 bases between them. This CDR3 comprises 15 residues. Germline CDR1 reads SGHVS; CDR2 reads FNYEAQ. Points on this clone: Its antigen remains unidentified.

Produced via immunoSEQ multiplex PCR; TCRdb's table is partial and in-frame only. The sample contains about 49,000 clones, 75% to 80% of which appear only once. The specimen comprised CD4+ or CD8+ T cells sorted from blood, sampled in a trial of the OX40 agonist ivuxolimab. The V call is TRBV7-6, the J call TRBJ2-5; D may be TRBD1 (7 bases). The origin of this receptor is an adult with an advanced solid tumor such as melanoma, head and neck, liver or kidney cancer. CDR3 DNA: TGTGCCAGCAGCAGGAATACAGGGGAGGAAGAGACCCAGTACTTC. Protein: CASSRNTGEEETQYF. Full variable domain (rest looked up from reference TRBV7-6 and TRBJ2-5): GAGVSQSPRYKVTKRGQDVALRCDPISGHVSLYWYRQALGQGPEFLTYFNYEAQQDKSGLPNDRFSAERPEGSISTLTIQRTEQRDSAMYRCASSRNTGEEETQYFGPGTRLLVL.